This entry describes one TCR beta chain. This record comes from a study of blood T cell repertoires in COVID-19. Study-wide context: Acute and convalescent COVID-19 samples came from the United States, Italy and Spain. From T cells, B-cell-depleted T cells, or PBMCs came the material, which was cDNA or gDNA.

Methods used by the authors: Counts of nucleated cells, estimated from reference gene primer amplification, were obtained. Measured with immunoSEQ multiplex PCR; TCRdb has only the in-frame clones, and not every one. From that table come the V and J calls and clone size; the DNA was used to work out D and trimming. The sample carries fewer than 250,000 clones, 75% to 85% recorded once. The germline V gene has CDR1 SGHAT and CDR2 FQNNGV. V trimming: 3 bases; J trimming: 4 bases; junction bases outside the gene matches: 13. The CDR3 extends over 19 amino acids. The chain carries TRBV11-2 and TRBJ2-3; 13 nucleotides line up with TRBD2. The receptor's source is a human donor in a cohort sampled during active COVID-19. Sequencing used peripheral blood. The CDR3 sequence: CASSFPGGRLAGGSDTQYF. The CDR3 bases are TGTGCCAGCAGCTTCCCAGGGGGAAGACTAGCGGGGGGATCAGATACGCAGTATTTT.